Listed below are T cell receptor beta chains from one sample, sequenced in a study of beta chain features in type 1 diabetes. Sequencing used immunoSEQ multiplex PCR; TCRdb keeps in-frame clones, though not all of them. The repertoire includes some 240,000 clones, approximately 16% of them detected once, and more than 0.075% sits in the top ten. The sequencing input was naive CD4+ T cells from blood. The receptors were gathered from a young man with type 1 diabetes. Each CDR3 is given with its conserved first and last residue. Each record gives: D gene, J gene, clone size, V gene, CDR3 DNA, CDR3 protein. The D gene is left open where the match is weak. Expanded clones are given a class, and other clones once, few, many or no size at all.

TRBD1 TRBJ1-4 NA TRBV10-3 TGTGCCATCAGTGACGCCGGGACAGGGGATGCAAAACTGTTTTTT CAISDAGTGDAKLFF
TRBD1 TRBJ1-6 few TRBV30 TGTGCCTGGACGACAGGGCCTAATTCACCCCTCCACTTT CAWTTGPNSPLHF
TRBD2 TRBJ2-1 few TRBV30 TGTGCCTGGAGTGTTTCTAGCGGGAGGGAGGAGCAGTTCTTC CAWSVSSGREEQFF
NA TRBJ2-5 few TRBV27 TGTGCCAGCAGTTTAAGGATTCTAGGAGAGACCCAGTACTTC CASSLRILGETQYF
NA TRBJ2-7 NA TRBV1 TGCACCAGCAGCCTTCAGCCGGGAGCGGGCTACGAGCAGTACTTC CTSSLQPGAGYEQYF
NA TRBJ2-3 NA TRBV30 TGTGCCTGGAGTGTGGGTACAGATACGCAGTATTTT CAWSVGTDTQYF
NA TRBJ2-6 few TRBV5-1 TGCGCCAGCAGCTTTGCAAGCTCTGGGGCCAACGTCCTGACTTTC CASSFASSGANVLTF
NA TRBJ2-6 few TRBV10-3 TGTGCCACCCACAGGGACTCTGGGGCCAACGTCCTGACTTTC CATHRDSGANVLTF
TRBD1 TRBJ1-5 NA TRBV7-9 TGTGCCAGCAGCTCCGGACAGGGGACACAGCCCCAGCATTTT CASSSGQGTQPQHF
TRBD2 TRBJ2-5 few TRBV7-2 TGTGCCAGCAGCTTAGCGGCTAGCGGGATTGAGACCCAGTACTTC CASSLAASGIETQYF
NA TRBJ2-2 few TRBV11-1 TGTGCCAGCAGCTTGCAAAACACCGGGGAGCTGTTTTTT CASSLQNTGELFF
NA TRBJ2-3 NA TRBV21-1 TGTGCCAGCAGCAAAGCGCTTTGGCGGGAAGGCACAGATACGCAGTATTTT CASSKALWREGTDTQYF
TRBD2 TRBJ2-3 NA TRBV4-2 TGTGCCAGCAGCCCTATACTAGCGGGAGGAGGCGGCACAGATACGCAGTATTTT CASSPILAGGGGTDTQYF
TRBD1 TRBJ2-3 few TRBV10-3 TGTGCCATCAGTGATGGACAGGCCAGGACAGATACGCAGTATTTT CAISDGQARTDTQYF
NA TRBJ2-1 NA TRBV21-1 TGTGCCAGCAGCCCATCCGGGACACCTCAGCAGTTCTTC CASSPSGTPQQFF
NA TRBJ2-3 few TRBV7-2 TGTGCCAGCAGCTTAGTCCACACAGATACGCAGTATTTT CASSLVHTDTQYF
NA TRBJ2-3 NA TRBV6-5 TGTGCCAGCAGCCCGCTGAGGGATACGCAGTATTTT CASSPLRDTQYF
NA TRBJ1-2 NA TRBV6-6 TGTGCCAGCAGTGATCAGGGTAACGGTGGCTACACCTTC CASSDQGNGGYTF
TRBD2 TRBJ2-3 few TRBV5-4 TGTGCCAGCAGCTTTCCCCCTAGCGGGAGTGCAGATACGCAGTATTTT CASSFPPSGSADTQYF
TRBD1 TRBJ1-1 NA TRBV30 TGTGCCTGGAGTGTACGGGCGGGACAGGGGGCGAGATACGGGATGAACACTGAAGCTTTCTTT CAWSVRAGQGARYGMNTEAFF
TRBD2 TRBJ2-4 NA TRBV7-2 TGTGCCAGCAGCTTGACTAGCGGAAGAAACATTCAGTACTTC CASSLTSGRNIQYF
TRBD1 TRBJ2-7 NA TRBV16 TGTGCCAGCAGCCCCGGACAGGTAGGCGAGCAGTACTTC CASSPGQVGEQYF
TRBD2 TRBJ2-5 few TRBV28 TGTGCCTCCGGGACTAGCGGGATCCAAGAGACCCAGTACTTC CASGTSGIQETQYF
TRBD1 TRBJ2-5 NA TRBV9 TGTGCCAGCAGGTCTACAGGGGCGCCGGGGGAGACCCAGTACTTC CASRSTGAPGETQYF
NA TRBJ2-1 few TRBV10-3 TGTGCCATCTGCATAGTATCCGGCGATGAGCAGTTCTTC CAICIVSGDEQFF
TRBD1 TRBJ2-7 NA TRBV28 TGTGCCAGCAGTGGGGGAGGATGGGACAGGTTGACCTTCGAGCAGTACTTC CASSGGGWDRLTFEQYF
TRBD2 TRBJ2-2 NA TRBV9 TGTGCCAGCAGCGTACTTAGCGGGAGACGTGATCTGTTTTTT CASSVLSGRRDLFF
TRBD1 TRBJ2-5 few TRBV7-9 TGTGCCAGCAGCGGATCCGGGACAGGGGAGACCCAGTACTTC CASSGSGTGETQYF
TRBD1 TRBJ2-3 few TRBV30 TGTGCCTGGAAACGAAGCAGGGGGTTGAGGGCGCAGTATTTT CAWKRSRGLRAQYF
NA TRBJ1-4 few TRBV11-1 TGTGCCAGCAGCCCACAAGGGGAAAAACTGTTTTTT CASSPQGEKLFF
NA TRBJ2-1 NA TRBV14 TGTGCCAGCAACCACTTGGGGGATGAGCAGTTCTTC CASNHLGDEQFF
NA TRBJ2-2 few TRBV29-1 TGCAGTGCAGGGACAACGAACACCGGGGAGCTGTTTTTT CSAGTTNTGELFF
NA TRBJ2-3 NA TRBV28 TGTGCCAGCAGTTTACCAGATACGCAGTATTTT CASSLPDTQYF
NA TRBJ1-5 few TRBV21-1 TGTGCCAGCAGCAATTCAGCGTTGTATAGCAATCAGCCCCAGCATTTT CASSNSALYSNQPQHF
NA TRBJ2-5 few TRBV9 TGTGCCAGCAGCACCTCCGTTGGGGCACCGACGTTGATAGAGACCCAGTACTTC CASSTSVGAPTLIETQYF
NA TRBJ1-5 NA TRBV30 TGTGCCTGGAGTGGCCTACGGGGGCGTAGGATTCATCAGCCCCAGCATTTT CAWSGLRGRRIHQPQHF
TRBD2 TRBJ2-1 NA TRBV9 TGTGCCAGCAGCGCCCACCAAGCGACTAGCGGGATGAGCTCCTACAATGAGCAGTTCTTC CASSAHQATSGMSSYNEQFF